Described below is a single TCR beta chain sequence and its context. At the DNA level, this CDR3 is encoded by other sequences in the same sample as well. This record comes from a study of T cells after somatic rescue of genetic block. Looked up from germline, CDR1 is SEHNR and CDR2 is FQNEAQ (reference sequence). CDR3 length equals 14 residues. V gave up 5 bases and J gave up 2 bases; unmatched junction bases: 3. The assay was immunoSEQ multiplex PCR, and TCRdb's table has in-frame clones only and misses some. The table has more than 70,000 clones, around 90% seen once. The chain links TRBV7-9 to TRBJ1-5; 7 nucleotides match TRBD1. The clonotype originates from a woman aged 18-35 years. Material: peripheral blood mononuclear cells (PBMCs). The CDR3 bases are TGTGCCAGCAGCCTAGGGACAGGCAATCAGCCCCAGCATTTT. It is translated as CASSLGTGNQPQHF.